Listed below are T cell receptor beta chains from one sample, sequenced in a study of persistence of HIV-infected CD4 T cells. The antigens for these receptors are not known. The protocol was immunoSEQ multiplex PCR, while the TCRdb copy is restricted to in-frame clones and leaves out a portion. The sample contains 30,000 to 40,000 clones, roughly four fifths of which appear only once. This material consisted of CD4+ T cells sorted from PBMCs after 18-hour stimulation, taken from a patient who received antiretroviral therapy. All receptors come from an adult woman with HIV who was CMV-seropositive. Both conserved end residues are part of each CDR3. A D gene is named only where the DNA matches it firmly. Clone size, where shown, is once, few, many, or a class for clones that have expanded.

J | size | V | D | DNA | CDR3
TRBJ1-2 | . | TRBV2 | TRBD1 | TGTGCCAGCAGTGGGACAGGGTACTATGGCTACACCTTC | CASSGTGYYGYTF
TRBJ1-4 | . | TRBV5-1 | TRBD1 | TGCGCCAGCAGCTCCGGGACAGGCCGAAATGAAAAACTGTTTTTT | CASSSGTGRNEKLFF
TRBJ1-1 | . | TRBV2 | . | TGTGCCAGCGGGGGGGCAGGGAGGTCGAACACTGAAGCTTTCTTT | CASGGAGRSNTEAFF
TRBJ2-7 | . | TRBV7-2 | . | TGTGCCAGCAGCTTAGTTGGTCAGGCCCACTCCTACGAGCAGTACTTC | CASSLVGQAHSYEQYF
TRBJ1-1 | few | TRBV12-3/TRBV12-4 | . | TGTGCCAGCAGTATAAACAGGGTATCGGCTTTCTTT | CASSINRVSAFF
TRBJ1-1 | once | TRBV10-2 | . | TGCGCCAGCAAGGGCGGCATGAACACTGAAGCTTTCTTT | CASKGGMNTEAFF
TRBJ1-3 | . | TRBV9 | TRBD1 | TGTGCCAGCAGCGTTCAACAGGGGCGACCTGGAAACACCATATATTTT | CASSVQQGRPGNTIYF
TRBJ1-3 | . | TRBV4-3 | . | TGCGCCAGCAGCCCCGTCGTAGGAAACACCATATATTTT | CASSPVVGNTIYF
TRBJ1-1 | . | TRBV29-1 | TRBD1 | TGCAGCGCTCAAACAGGGGGCGAAGCTTTCTTT | CSAQTGGEAFF
TRBJ1-1 | . | TRBV7-9 | . | TGTGCCAGCAGCTCCCGGATCATGGGCACTGAAGCTTTCTTT | CASSSRIMGTEAFF
TRBJ1-2 | once | TRBV30 | TRBD1 | TGTGCCTGGAACCCACCGGGACAGTACTATGGCTACACCTTC | CAWNPPGQYYGYTF
TRBJ2-3 | . | TRBV7-3 | . | TGTGCCAGCAGCTTAAAAGTCGGGGATACGCAGTATTTT | CASSLKVGDTQYF
TRBJ1-4 | medium-sized | TRBV28 | . | TGTGCCACCTCGGGGGCAGCTAATGAAAAACTGTTTTTT | CATSGAANEKLFF
TRBJ2-3 | . | TRBV19 | . | TGTGCCAGTAGTAGCTCCAGAAGGGATACGCAGTATTTT | CASSSSRRDTQYF
TRBJ2-2 | . | TRBV9 | . | TGTGCCAGCAGCCCGCGGGACATAGGGACCGGGGAGCTGTTTTTT | CASSPRDIGTGELFF
TRBJ1-1 | . | TRBV7-3 | . | TGTGCCAGCAGCTTAAGGGGCGGCAGCCCCTCCACAAACACTGAAGCTTTCTTT | CASSLRGGSPSTNTEAFF
TRBJ1-4 | . | TRBV21-1 | . | TGTGCCAGCAGCAAAGTTATCGGGGTTCATGAAAAACTGTTTTTT | CASSKVIGVHEKLFF
TRBJ1-5 | . | TRBV28 | TRBD1 | TGTGCCAGCAGTCGGACAGGGAGGTTAGGCAATCAGCCCCAGCATTTT | CASSRTGRLGNQPQHF
TRBJ1-2 | . | TRBV7-2 | . | TGTGCCAGCAGCTACGGACAGACGGGGATTCAACACACCTTC | CASSYGQTGIQHTF
TRBJ1-3 | once | TRBV5-1 | . | TGCGCCAGCAGCGTTCAGGGGTTAGTTGGAAACACCATATATTTT | CASSVQGLVGNTIYF
TRBJ1-1 | . | TRBV12-5 | . | TGTGCTAGTGGTTTAGGTACTGAAGCTTTCTTT | CASGLGTEAFF
TRBJ2-7 | . | TRBV5-6 | . | TGTGCCAGCAGCCAAGTGGCAGGGTACGAGCAGTACTTC | CASSQVAGYEQYF
TRBJ1-1 | . | TRBV5-4 | TRBD1 | TGTGCCAGCAGCTTGGACCGGACAGGGGCCCTGAACACTGAAGCTTTCTTT | CASSLDRTGALNTEAFF
TRBJ2-7 | . | TRBV11-3 | . | TGTGCCAGCAGCTTAGGGGGGTTCTCCTACGAGCAGTACTTC | CASSLGGFSYEQYF